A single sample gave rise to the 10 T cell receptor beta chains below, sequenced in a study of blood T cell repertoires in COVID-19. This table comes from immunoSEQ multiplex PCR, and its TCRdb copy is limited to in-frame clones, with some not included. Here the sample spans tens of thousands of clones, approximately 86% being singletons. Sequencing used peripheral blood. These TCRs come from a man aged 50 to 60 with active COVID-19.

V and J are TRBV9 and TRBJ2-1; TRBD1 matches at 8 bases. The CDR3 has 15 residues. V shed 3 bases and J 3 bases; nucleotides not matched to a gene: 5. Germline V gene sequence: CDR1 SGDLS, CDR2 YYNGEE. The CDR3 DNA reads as TGTGCCAGCAGCGGGACAGGGAAGGTCTACAATGAGCAGTTCTTC. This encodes CASSGTGKVYNEQFF.

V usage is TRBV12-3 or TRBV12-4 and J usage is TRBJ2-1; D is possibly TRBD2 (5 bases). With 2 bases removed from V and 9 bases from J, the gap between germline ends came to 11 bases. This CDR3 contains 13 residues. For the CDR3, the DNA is TGTGCCAGCAGTTTATTTGACGGAGGTGAGCAGTTCTTC. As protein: CASSLFDGGEQFF.

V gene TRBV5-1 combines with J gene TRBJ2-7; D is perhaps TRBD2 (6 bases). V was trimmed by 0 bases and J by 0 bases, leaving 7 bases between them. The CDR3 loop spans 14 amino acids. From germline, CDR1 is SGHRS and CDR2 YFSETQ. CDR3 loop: CASSLGAGSYEQYF. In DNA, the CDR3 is TGCGCCAGCAGCTTGGGAGCGGGCTCCTACGAGCAGTACTTC.

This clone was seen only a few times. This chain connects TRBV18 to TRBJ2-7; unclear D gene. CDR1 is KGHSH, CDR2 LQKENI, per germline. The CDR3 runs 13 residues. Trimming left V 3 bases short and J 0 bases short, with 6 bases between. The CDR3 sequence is CASSPLSSYEQYV. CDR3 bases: TGTGCCAGCTCACCCCTTAGCTCCTACGAGCAGTACGTC.

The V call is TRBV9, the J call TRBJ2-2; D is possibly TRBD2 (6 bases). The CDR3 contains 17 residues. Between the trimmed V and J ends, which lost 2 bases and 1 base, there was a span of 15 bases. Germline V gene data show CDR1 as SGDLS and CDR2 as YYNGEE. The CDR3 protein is CASSVPGEDLNTGELFF. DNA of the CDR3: TGTGCCAGCAGCGTCCCCGGGGAGGATCTGAACACCGGGGAGCTGTTTTTT.

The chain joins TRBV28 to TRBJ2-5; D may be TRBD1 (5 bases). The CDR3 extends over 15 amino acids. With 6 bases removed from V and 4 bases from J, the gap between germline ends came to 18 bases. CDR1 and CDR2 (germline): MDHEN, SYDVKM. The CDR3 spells CASSRATGSRETQYF. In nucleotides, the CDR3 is TGTGCCAGCAGCCGCGCAACAGGATCCCGAGAGACCCAGTACTTC.

The CDR3 DNA follows: TGTGCCAGCATTAGCAGGGTTAGGGCTGAAGCTTTCTTT. Translation: CASISRVRAEAFF. The J gene is TRBJ1-1, the V gene TRBV6-6; a possible D gene is TRBD1 (5 bases). This CDR3 spans 13 amino acids. Germline CDR1 is MNHNY and CDR2 is SVGAGI (reference sequence). V lost 7 bases and J 6 bases, leaving 15 bases between the germline ends.

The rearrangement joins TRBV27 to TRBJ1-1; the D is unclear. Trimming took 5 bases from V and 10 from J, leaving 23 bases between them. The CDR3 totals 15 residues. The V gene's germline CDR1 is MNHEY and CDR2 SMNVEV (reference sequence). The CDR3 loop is CASSPPGAADPGAFF. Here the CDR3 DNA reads TGTGCCAGCAGTCCCCCGGGAGCGGCCGACCCTGGAGCTTTCTTT.

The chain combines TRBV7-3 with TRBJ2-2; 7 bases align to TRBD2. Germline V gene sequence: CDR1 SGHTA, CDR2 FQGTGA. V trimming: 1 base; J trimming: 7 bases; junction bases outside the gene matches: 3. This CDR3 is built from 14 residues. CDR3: CASSLRGRDGELFF. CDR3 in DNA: TGTGCCAGCAGCTTAAGAGGGAGGGACGGGGAGCTGTTTTTT. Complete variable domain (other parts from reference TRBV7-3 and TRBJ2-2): GAGVSQTPSNKVTEKGKYVELRCDPISGHTALYWYRQSLGQGPEFLIYFQGTGAADDSGLPNDRFFAVRPEGSVSTLKIQRTERGDSAVYLCASSLRGRDGELFFGEGSRLTVL.

CDR3 residues: CASRHPNTEAFF. CDR3 nucleotide sequence: TGTGCCAGCCGACATCCGAACACTGAAGCTTTCTTT. The chain links TRBV19 to TRBJ1-1, with D hard to call. The CDR3 is 12 amino acids. V was pared by 9 bases and J by 1 base, with 9 bases between. Germline-derived CDR1 and CDR2 are LNHDA and SQIVND (reference sequence).